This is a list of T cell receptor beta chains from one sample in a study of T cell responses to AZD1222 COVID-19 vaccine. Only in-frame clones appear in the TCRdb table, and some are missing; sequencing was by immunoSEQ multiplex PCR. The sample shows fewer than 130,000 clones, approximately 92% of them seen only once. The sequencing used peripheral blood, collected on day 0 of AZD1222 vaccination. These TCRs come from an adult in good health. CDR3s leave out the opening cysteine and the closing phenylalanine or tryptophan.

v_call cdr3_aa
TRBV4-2 ASSQEGRGLAGVEQY
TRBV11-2 ASSLHPGANTGELF
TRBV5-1 ASRWARDRVDGYT
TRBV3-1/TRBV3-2 ASSQGTGGAVRNTEAF
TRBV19 ASMGDRYNEQF
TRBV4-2 ASSQEWRADTQY
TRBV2 ASSERRGNQPQH
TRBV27 ASSRNRGVYNEQF
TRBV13 ASSPWTDLTGELF
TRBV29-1 SVTDRVYGYT
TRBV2 ASRPLNSYNSPLH
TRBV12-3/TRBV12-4 ASNTRENTEAF
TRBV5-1 ASSQGQGSNYGYT
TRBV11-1 ASSPRRSVANEQF
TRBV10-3 ATSGSRGGQNTGELF
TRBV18 ASSLQGLAPLH
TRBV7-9 ASSLAPGSGRRETQY
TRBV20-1 SASRASGVNEQF
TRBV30 AWSPDRGSNQPQH
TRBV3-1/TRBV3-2 ASSQDVVNRGYT
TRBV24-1 ATSDRVDSPLH
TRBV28 ASSPTLNTEAF
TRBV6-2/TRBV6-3 ASSYANRGQLNSPLH
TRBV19 ASSGTSGTPYEQY
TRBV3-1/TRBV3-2 ASSHGQRYQPQH
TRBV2 ASREQGFNQPQH
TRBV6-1 ASSEARGLRAF
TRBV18 ASSQGTARPSRLH
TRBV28 ASRSGRVYGYT
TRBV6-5 ASSPGGGNQPQH
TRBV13 ASSSGTGYQETQY
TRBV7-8 ASSLALTEPQH
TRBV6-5 ASRGTALYGYT
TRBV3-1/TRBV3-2 ASSQSTPNTEAF
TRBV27 ASSTRGVRELF
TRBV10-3 ATRIGQKVEAF
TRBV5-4 ASSLEGGRIRVSPLH
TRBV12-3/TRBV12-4 ASILRENTEAF
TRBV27 ASSPEGLAGAYEQY
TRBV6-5 ASSLIYNEQF
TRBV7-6 ASSLGVAQGVGNEQF
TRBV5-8 ASSVPGMGQF
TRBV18 ASSPRDEQY
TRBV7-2 ASSKTGGSDYGYT
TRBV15 ATSRDLAGGGEETQY
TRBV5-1 ASRSSLGSGANVLT
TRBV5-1 ASSLADRNEKLF
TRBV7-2 ASSVINRAGEQY
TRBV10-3 AISDKKETQY
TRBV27 ASSSGTGRNQPQH
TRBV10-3 AISEQGNTEAF
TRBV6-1 ASSESGGRVEKLF
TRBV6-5 ASSYRINYGYT
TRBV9 ASSVDVGGSGYSYEQY
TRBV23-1 ASSQTHSWESGTDTQY
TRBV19 ASSTTVNTEAF